The sequence of this T cell receptor beta chain was determined in a study of human T cells and chemical hapten exposure. Whole-study context: The study sensitized with 2% DPC on an approximately 2 cm by approximately 2 cm patch of upper inner arm skin. Regarding the study as a whole: The study found that DPC sensitization did not change TCRs above 1 in 1000 frequency.

This clonotype was found once. The target antigen is unknown. Each CDR3 protein gets one entry after TCRdb re-called the RACE reads with MiXCR. The table includes 180,000 or so distinct CDR3 sequences, 20% to 25% detected once. Sample time point: patch test 1, 2 weeks after DPC sensitization. Regarding treatment: therapeutic diphenylcyclopropenone sensitization with weekly scalp DPC. Non-pregnant alopecia patients aged 18 to 70, suitable for DPC therapy. The CDR3 consists of 13 residues. The V segment lost 5 bases and the J segment 7 bases; nucleotides outside the gene matches: 8. Per germline, CDR1 PRHDT and CDR2 FYEKMQ (reference sequence).

This sample comprised whole blood, obtained in connection with sensitization to the hapten diphenylcyclopropenone (DPC). This clonotype originated in a woman aged 45-65 years with alopecia areata. Some clones in this sample may be carry-over from other donors' samples. V is TRBV13 and J is TRBJ2-7; TRBD1 aligns across 7 bases. The DNA of the CDR3 is TGTGCCAGCAGCCCCGGGACAGTTCATGAGCAGTACTTC. It is translated as CASSPGTVHEQYF.